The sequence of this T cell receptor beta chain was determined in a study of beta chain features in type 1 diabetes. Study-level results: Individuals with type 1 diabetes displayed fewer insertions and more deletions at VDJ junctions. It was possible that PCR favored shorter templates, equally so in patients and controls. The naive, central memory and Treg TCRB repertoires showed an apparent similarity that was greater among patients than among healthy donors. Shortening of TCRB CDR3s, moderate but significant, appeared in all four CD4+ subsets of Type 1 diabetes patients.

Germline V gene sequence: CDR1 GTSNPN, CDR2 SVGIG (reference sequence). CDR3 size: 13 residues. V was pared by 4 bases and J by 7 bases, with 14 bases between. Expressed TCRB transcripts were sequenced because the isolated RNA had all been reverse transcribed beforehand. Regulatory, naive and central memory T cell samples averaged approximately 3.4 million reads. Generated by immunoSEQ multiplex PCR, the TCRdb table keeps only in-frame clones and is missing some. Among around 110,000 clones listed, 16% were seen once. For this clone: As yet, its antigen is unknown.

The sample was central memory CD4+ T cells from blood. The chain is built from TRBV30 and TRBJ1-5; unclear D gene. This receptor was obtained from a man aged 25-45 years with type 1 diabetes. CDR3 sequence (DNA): TGTGCCTGGACGGCCGGAACGGAACAGCCCCAGCATTTT. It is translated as CAWTAGTEQPQHF.